Given below is one TCR beta chain in context. This sample was included in a study of OX40 agonist ivuxolimab in advanced cancers. Study in general: At 82.7% male, the cohort had a mean age of 60 years, ranging from about 23 to 79. Among those treated, three patients had partial responses, one with hepatocellular carcinoma and two with cutaneous melanoma.

Germline V gene lookup returns CDR1 PRHDT and CDR2 FYEKMQ (reference sequence). This CDR3 is built from 14 residues. The V gene lost 0 bases and the J gene lost 3 bases, with 9 bases spanning the gap. Repertoires were generated with immunoSEQ multiplex PCR, while TCRdb's copy carries only in-frame clones and drops some. Here the sample spans some 62,000 clones, roughly 90% being singletons. The J gene is TRBJ2-7, the V gene TRBV13; tentatively, D is TRBD2 (6 bases). The sample in question was CD4+ or CD8+ T cells sorted from blood, obtained in a trial of the OX40 agonist ivuxolimab. The TCR originated in an adult with an advanced solid tumor such as melanoma, head and neck, liver or kidney cancer. The CDR3 loop reads CASSLGGSGYEQYF. CDR3 nucleotide sequence: TGTGCCAGCAGCTTAGGCGGGAGTGGCTACGAGCAGTACTTC.